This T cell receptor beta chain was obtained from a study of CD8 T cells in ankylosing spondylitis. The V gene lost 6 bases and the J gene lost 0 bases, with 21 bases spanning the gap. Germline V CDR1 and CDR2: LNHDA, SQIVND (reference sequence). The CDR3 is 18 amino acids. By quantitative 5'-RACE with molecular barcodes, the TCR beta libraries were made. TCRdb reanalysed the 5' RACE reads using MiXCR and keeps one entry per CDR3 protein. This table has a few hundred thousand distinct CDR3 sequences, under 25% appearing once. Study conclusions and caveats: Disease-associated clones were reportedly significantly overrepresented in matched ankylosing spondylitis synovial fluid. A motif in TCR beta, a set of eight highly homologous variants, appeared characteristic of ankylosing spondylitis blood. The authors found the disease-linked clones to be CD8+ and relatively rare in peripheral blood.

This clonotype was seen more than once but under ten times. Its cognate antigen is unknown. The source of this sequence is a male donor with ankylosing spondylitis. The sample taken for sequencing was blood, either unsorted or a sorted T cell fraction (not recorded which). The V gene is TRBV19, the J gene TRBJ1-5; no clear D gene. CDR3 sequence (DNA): TGTGCCAGTAGCAAGGACGGATCGGCTCACCATAGCAATCAGCCCCAGCATTTT. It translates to CASSKDGSAHHSNQPQHF.